This section outlines one TCR beta chain sequence together with its context. Antigen: not known. The V gene end was trimmed by 4 bases and the J gene end by 0 bases; junction bases not matched to a gene: 9. The CDR3 runs to 17 residues. A single record per CDR3 protein comes from TCRdb applying MiXCR to the 5' RACE reads. The data show about 540,000 distinct CDR3 sequences, with roughly an eighth seen just once and nearly 7% held by the top ten. The source of the sample is a study of CD8 T cells in ankylosing spondylitis. Study-level findings and limits: Ankylosing spondylitis blood appeared to be characterized by a TCR beta motif of several highly homologous variants.

Sequencing input: blood, either unsorted or a sorted T cell fraction (not recorded which). This TCR was recovered from a male donor with ankylosing spondylitis. J is TRBJ2-1 and V is TRBV12-3 or TRBV12-4; 7 nucleotides align to TRBD2. The CDR3 coding sequence is TGTGCCAGCAGTTGGGGGTTGGGGGGGAGCTCCTACAATGAGCAGTTCTTC. It codes for CASSWGLGGSSYNEQFF.